The next 2 T cell receptor beta chains were all read from a single sample in a study of T-cell reconstitution after alpha-beta-depleted transplantation in children. The TCRbeta library incorporated unique molecular identifiers. TCRdb recomputed calls from the PCR reads with MiXCR, one row per CDR3 protein. The table shows around 210,000 distinct CDR3 sequences, with 6.6% occurring only once. This material consisted of PBMCs, taken before TCRalphabeta/CD19-depleted stem cell transplant. All receptors come from a boy aged 2 to 9 with acute lymphoblastic leukemia, due to receive a stem cell transplant.

This clonotype was counted between two and nine times. The chain couples TRBV7-9 to TRBJ1-1; 8 bases match TRBD1. Trimming at V came to 5 bases and at J to 2 bases, leaving 13 bases not matched to a gene. The CDR3 covers 17 residues. The V gene's germline CDR1 is SEHNR and CDR2 FQNEAQ (reference sequence). The CDR3 DNA sequence: TGTGCCAGCAGCCCATCCCAGACAGGGGTGATTAACACTGAAGCTTTCTTT. Translating gives CASSPSQTGVINTEAFF.

This clonotype was picked up many times. The chain combines TRBV5-1 with TRBJ2-3, with D unclear. This CDR3 has 13 amino acids. V was shortened by 5 bases and J by 4 bases, with 11 bases between the two germline ends. Germline-derived CDR1 and CDR2 are SGHRS and YFSETQ. The DNA for the CDR3 is TGCGCCAGCAGGGGCGGAACAGCAGATACGCAGTATTTT. It codes for CASRGGTADTQYF.